This TCR beta chain was sequenced for a study of blood T cell repertoires in COVID-19. CDR1 SGHTA and CDR2 FQGNSA come from the germline V gene. The V and J ends lost 5 bases and 4 bases, in that order; junction bases with no gene match: 4. The CDR3 is made up of 15 amino acids. Using immunoSEQ multiplex PCR, the repertoire was profiled, and TCRdb retains in-frame clones only, with some absent. The data contain about 80,000 clones, about 72% of them seen just once; the ten biggest clones take up roughly 15%. This clone showed up just a few times. The gene calls are TRBV7-2 and TRBJ2-2, with 10 nucleotides matching TRBD1. The clonotype comes from a man between 65 and 85 years old with active or convalescent COVID-19. Source material: peripheral blood. CDR3 loop: CASSLDRGSTGELFF. DNA of the CDR3: TGTGCCAGCAGCCTGGACAGGGGGTCCACCGGGGAGCTGTTTTTT.